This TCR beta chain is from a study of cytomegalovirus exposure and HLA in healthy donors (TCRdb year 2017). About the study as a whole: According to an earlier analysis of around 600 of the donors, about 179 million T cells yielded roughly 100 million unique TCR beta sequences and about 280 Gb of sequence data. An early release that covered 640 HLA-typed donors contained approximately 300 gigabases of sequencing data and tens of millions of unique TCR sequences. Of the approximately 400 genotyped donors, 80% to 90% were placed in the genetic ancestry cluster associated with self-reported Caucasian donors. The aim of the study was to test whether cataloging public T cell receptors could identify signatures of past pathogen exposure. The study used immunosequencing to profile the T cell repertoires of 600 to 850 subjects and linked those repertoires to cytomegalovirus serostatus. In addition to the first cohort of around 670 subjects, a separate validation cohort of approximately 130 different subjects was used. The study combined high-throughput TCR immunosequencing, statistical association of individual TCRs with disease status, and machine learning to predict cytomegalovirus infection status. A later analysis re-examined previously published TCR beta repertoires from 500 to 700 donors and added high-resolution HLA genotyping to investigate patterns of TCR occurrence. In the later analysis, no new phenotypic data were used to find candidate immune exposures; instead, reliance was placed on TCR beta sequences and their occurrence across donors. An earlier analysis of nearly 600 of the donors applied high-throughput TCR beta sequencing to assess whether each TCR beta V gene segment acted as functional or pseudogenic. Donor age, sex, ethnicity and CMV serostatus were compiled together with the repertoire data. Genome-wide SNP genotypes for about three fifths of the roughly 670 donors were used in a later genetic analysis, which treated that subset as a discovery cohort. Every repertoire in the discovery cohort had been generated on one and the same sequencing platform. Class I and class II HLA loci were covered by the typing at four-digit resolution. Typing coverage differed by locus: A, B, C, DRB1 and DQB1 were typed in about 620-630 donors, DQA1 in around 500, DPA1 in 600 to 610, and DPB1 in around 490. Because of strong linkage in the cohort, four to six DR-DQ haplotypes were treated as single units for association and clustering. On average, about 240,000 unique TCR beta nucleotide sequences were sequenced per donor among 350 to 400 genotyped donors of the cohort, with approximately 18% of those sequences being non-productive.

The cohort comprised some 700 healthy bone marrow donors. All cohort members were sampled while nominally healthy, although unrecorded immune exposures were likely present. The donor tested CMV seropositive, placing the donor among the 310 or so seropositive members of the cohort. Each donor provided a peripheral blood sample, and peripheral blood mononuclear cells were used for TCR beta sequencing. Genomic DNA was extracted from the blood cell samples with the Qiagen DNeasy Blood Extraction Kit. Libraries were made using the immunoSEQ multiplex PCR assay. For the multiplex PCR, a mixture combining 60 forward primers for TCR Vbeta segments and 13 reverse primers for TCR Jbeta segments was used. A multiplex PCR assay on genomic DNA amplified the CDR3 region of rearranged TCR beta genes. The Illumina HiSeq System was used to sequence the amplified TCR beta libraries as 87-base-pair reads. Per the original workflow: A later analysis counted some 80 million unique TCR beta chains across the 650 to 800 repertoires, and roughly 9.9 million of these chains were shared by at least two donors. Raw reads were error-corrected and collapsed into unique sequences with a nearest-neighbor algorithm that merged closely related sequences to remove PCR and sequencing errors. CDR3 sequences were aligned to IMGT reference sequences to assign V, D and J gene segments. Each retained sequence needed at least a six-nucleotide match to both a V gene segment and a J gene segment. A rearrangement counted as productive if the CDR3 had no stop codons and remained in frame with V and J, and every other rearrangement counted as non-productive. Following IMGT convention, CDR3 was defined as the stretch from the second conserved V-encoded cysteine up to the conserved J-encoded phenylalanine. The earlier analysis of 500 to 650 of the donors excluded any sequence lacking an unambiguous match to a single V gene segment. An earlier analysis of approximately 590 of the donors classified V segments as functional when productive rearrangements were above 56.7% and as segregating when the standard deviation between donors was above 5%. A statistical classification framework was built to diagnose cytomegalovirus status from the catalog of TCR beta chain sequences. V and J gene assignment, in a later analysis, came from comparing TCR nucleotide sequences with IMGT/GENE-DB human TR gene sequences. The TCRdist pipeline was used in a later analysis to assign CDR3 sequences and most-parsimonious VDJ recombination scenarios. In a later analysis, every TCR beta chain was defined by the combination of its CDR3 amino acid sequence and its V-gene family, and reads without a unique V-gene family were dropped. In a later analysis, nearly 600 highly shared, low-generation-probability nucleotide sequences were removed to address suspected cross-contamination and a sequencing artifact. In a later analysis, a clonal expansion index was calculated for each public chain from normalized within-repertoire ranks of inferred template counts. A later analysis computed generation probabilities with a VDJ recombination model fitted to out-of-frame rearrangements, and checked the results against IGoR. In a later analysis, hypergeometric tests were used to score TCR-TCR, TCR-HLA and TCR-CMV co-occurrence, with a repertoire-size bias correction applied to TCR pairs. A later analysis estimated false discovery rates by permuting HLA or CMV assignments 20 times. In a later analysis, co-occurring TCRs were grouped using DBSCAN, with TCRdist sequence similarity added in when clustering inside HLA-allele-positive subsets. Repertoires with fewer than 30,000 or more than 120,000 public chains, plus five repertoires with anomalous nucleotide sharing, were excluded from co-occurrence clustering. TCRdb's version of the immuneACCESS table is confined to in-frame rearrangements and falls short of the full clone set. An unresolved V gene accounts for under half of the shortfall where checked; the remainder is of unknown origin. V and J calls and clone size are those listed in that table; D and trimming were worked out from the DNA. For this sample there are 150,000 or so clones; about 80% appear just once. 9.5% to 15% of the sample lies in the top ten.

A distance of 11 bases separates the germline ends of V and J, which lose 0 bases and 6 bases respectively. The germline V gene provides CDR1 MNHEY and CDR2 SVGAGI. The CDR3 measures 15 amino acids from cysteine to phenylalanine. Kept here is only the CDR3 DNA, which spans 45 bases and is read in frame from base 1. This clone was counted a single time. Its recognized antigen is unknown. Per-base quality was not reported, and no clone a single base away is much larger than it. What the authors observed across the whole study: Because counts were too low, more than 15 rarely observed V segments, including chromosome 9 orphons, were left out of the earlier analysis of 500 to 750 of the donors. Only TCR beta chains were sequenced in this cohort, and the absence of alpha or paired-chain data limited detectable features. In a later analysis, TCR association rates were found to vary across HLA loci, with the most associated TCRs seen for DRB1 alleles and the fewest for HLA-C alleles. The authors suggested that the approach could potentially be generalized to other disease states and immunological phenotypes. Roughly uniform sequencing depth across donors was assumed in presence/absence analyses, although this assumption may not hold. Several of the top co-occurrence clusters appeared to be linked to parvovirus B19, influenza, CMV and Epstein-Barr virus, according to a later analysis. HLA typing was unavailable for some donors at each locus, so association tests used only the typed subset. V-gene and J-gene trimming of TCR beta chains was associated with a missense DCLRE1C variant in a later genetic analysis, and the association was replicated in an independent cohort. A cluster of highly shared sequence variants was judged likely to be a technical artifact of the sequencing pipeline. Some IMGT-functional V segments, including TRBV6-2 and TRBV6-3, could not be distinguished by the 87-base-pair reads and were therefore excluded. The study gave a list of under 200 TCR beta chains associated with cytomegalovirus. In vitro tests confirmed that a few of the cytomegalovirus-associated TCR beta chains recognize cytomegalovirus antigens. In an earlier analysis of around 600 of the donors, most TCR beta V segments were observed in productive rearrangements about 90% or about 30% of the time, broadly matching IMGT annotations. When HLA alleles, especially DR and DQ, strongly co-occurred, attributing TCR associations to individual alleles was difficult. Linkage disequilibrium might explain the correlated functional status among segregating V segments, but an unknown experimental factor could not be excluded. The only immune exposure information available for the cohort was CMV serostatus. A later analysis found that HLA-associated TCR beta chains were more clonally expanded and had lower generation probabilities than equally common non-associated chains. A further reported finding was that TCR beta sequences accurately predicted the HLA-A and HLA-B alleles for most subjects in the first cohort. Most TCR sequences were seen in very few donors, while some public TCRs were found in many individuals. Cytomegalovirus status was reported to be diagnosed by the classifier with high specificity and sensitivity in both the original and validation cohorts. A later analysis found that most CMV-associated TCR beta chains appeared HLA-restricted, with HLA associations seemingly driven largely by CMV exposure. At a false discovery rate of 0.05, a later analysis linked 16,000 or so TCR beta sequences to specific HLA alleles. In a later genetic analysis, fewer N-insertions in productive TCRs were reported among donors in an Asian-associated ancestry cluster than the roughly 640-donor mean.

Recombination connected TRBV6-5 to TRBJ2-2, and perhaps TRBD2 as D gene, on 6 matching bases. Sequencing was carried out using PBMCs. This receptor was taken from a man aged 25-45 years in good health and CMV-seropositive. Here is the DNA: TGTGCCAGCAGTTACTCACGGGGGACTGCCGGGGAGCTGTTTTTT. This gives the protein CASSYSRGTAGELFF.